This T cell receptor (beta chain) is drawn from a study of blood T cell repertoires in COVID-19. Study-level background: Donors in the United States, Italy and Spain gave samples during acute or convalescent COVID-19. PBMCs, B-cell-depleted T cells, or T cells provided the cDNA or gDNA that made up the material.

The V end lost 5 bases, the J end lost 4 bases, and 20 bases lay between the germline ends. The germline CDR1 and CDR2 sequences are ENHRY and SYGVKD. This CDR3 has 16 amino acids. Per the authors' pipeline: Using reference gene primer amplification, nucleated cell counts were estimated. Sequencing used immunoSEQ multiplex PCR; TCRdb keeps in-frame clones, though not all of them. V and J calls and clone size come straight from that table; D and trimming were deduced from the DNA. The table shows roughly 180,000 clones, with about 88% occurring only once. This receptor was identified in a man aged 65 to 85 with active or convalescent COVID-19. The chain couples TRBV10-3 to TRBJ1-2; no reliable D call. Specimen: peripheral blood. CDR3 in DNA: TGTGCCATCAGTAGGAAAGTGAAAGACCCGGGCTATGGCTACACCTTC. This gives the protein CAISRKVKDPGYGYTF.